These T cell receptor beta chains were read from a single sample in a study of OX40 agonist ivuxolimab in advanced cancers. Some clones are missing from TCRdb's copy, which holds only in-frame ones; the method was immunoSEQ multiplex PCR. The table shows some 14,000 clones, with over 55% occurring only once. The sequencing here drew on CD4+ or CD8+ T cells sorted from blood, taken in a trial of the OX40 agonist ivuxolimab. The source is an adult with an advanced solid tumor such as melanoma, head and neck, liver or kidney cancer. Each CDR3 is given with its conserved first and last residue. The D gene is left open where the match is weak. The size field is filled for only some rows; it gives once, few, many or a size class.

CASHPGRGGIDEQFF	TGTGCCTCCCACCCGGGGCGGGGGGGTATCGATGAGCAGTTCTTC	.	TRBD2	TRBV6-5	TRBJ2-1
CASSPGQINQPQHF	TGTGCCAGCAGTCCTGGACAGATAAATCAGCCCCAGCATTTT	medium-sized	.	TRBV27	TRBJ1-5
CAISAVEAGPREKLFF	TGTGCCATCAGTGCCGTCGAGGCGGGCCCTAGGGAAAAACTGTTTTTT	.	.	TRBV10-3	TRBJ1-4
CASSLLVRLGPNSPLHF	TGTGCCAGCAGTTTACTTGTCCGGTTGGGCCCTAATTCACCCCTCCACTTT	few	.	TRBV28	TRBJ1-6
CASSAGGWGTGRTDTQYF	TGTGCCAGCAGCGCCGGAGGCTGGGGGACAGGGCGCACAGATACGCAGTATTTT	medium-sized	TRBD1	TRBV9	TRBJ2-3
CASSYLAGGYNEQFF	TGTGCCAGCAGTTACCTAGCGGGGGGCTACAATGAGCAGTTCTTC	.	TRBD2	TRBV6-5	TRBJ2-1
CASSLLPGTNYGYTF	TGTGCCAGCAGCTTACTCCCGGGGACCAACTATGGCTACACCTTC	.	.	TRBV7-8	TRBJ1-2
CATSTGSNQPQHF	TGTGCCACCTCGACAGGGAGCAATCAGCCCCAGCATTTT	.	TRBD1	TRBV7-6	TRBJ1-5
CASSVSLLAGGSETQYF	TGTGCCAGTAGTGTCTCCCTTCTAGCGGGGGGGTCAGAGACCCAGTACTTC	few	TRBD2	TRBV19	TRBJ2-5
CASSLTGPQPQHF	TGTGCCAGCAGTTTAACAGGGCCCCAGCCCCAGCATTTT	.	.	TRBV27	TRBJ1-5
CASSQTPGQGTDTQYF	TGTGCCAGCAGCCAAACCCCGGGACAGGGGACAGATACGCAGTATTTT	.	TRBD1	TRBV4-2	TRBJ2-3
CASSQEQGAPSYGYTF	TGTGCCAGCAGCCAAGAACAGGGGGCGCCGAGCTATGGCTACACCTTC	.	TRBD1	TRBV5-4	TRBJ1-2
CASSVGAGGTLTDTQYF	TGTGCCAGCAGCGTAGGAGCGGGGGGGACCCTAACAGATACGCAGTATTTT	.	TRBD2	TRBV9	TRBJ2-3
CASSQGGAYNEQFF	TGCGCCAGCAGTCAGGGGGGCGCCTACAATGAGCAGTTCTTC	.	.	TRBV5-1	TRBJ2-1
CASGTEANSPLHF	TGTGCCTCCGGGACAGAGGCAAATTCACCCCTCCACTTT	.	TRBD1	TRBV30	TRBJ1-6
CASPQSSTDTQYF	TGTGCCAGCCCTCAATCTAGCACAGATACGCAGTATTTT	few	.	TRBV2	TRBJ2-3
CASSYSSGGNTGELFF	TGTGCCAGCAGTTACTCGAGCGGGGGGAATACCGGGGAGCTGTTTTTT	once	TRBD2	TRBV6-5	TRBJ2-2
CASSPARQGAAKNIQYF	TGTGCCAGCAGCCCTGCGAGACAGGGGGCGGCCAAAAACATTCAGTACTTC	.	TRBD1	TRBV28	TRBJ2-4
CASSLASGGLEDTQYF	TGTGCCAGCAGCCTCGCCAGCGGGGGGCTTGAGGATACGCAGTATTTT	few	TRBD2	TRBV7-6	TRBJ2-3
CASSRGAGGEQYF	TGTGCCAGCAGCCGGGGGGCGGGTGGCGAGCAGTACTTC	.	.	TRBV14	TRBJ2-7
CAWSVQWATYGYTF	TGTGCCTGGAGTGTACAGTGGGCTACCTATGGCTACACCTTC	.	.	TRBV30	TRBJ1-2
CASSNGQGTHHEQFF	TGTGCCAGCAGTAATGGACAGGGGACCCACCATGAGCAGTTCTTC	.	TRBD1	TRBV2	TRBJ2-1
CASSHIYTQYF	TGCGCCAGCAGCCATATCTATACGCAGTATTTT	.	.	TRBV4-3	TRBJ2-3
CSVYGTPNSGNTIYF	TGCAGCGTTTACGGGACACCCAACTCTGGAAACACCATATATTTT	.	.	TRBV29-1	TRBJ1-3
CASRLGQGVNEQYF	TGCGCCAGCAGACTGGGACAGGGGGTTAACGAGCAGTACTTC	.	TRBD1	TRBV5-1	TRBJ2-7
CASSYRVKLGAFF	TGTGCCAGCAGTTACAGAGTCAAGCTTGGAGCTTTCTTT	.	.	TRBV27	TRBJ1-1
CASSLEVAATDTQYF	TGTGCCAGCAGCTTGGAAGTGGCGGCCACAGATACGCAGTATTTT	.	.	TRBV5-4	TRBJ2-3
CASSRWDYGYTF	TGTGCCAGTAGTAGGTGGGACTATGGCTACACCTTC	few	.	TRBV19	TRBJ1-2
CASSQGTNNQPQHF	TGCGCCAGCAGCCAAGGGACCAACAATCAGCCCCAGCATTTT	.	.	TRBV4-1	TRBJ1-5
CASSQVQGGTYEQYF	TGCGCCAGCAGCCAAGTGCAGGGAGGAACCTACGAGCAGTACTTC	.	.	TRBV4-1	TRBJ2-7
CASSGSGGGLTDTQYF	TGTGCCAGCAGCGGGTCCGGCGGGGGGCTCACAGATACGCAGTATTTT	.	TRBD2	TRBV9	TRBJ2-3
CASSFWSDRQETQYF	TGTGCCAGCAGCTTTTGGTCTGACAGACAAGAGACCCAGTACTTC	few	.	TRBV5-5	TRBJ2-5
CASSAAVNLHEQYF	TGTGCCAGCAGTGCGGCAGTTAATCTACACGAGCAGTACTTC	.	.	TRBV6-4	TRBJ2-7
CASSFSGGDTQYF	TGTGCCAGCAGTTTCTCTGGGGGAGATACGCAGTATTTT	.	.	TRBV28	TRBJ2-3
CASSFEGDSYNEQFF	TGTGCCAGCAGCTTCGAGGGGGACTCCTACAATGAGCAGTTCTTC	.	.	TRBV13	TRBJ2-1
CASKGQYSNQPQHF	TGTGCCAGCAAGGGACAGTATAGCAATCAGCCCCAGCATTTT	.	TRBD1	TRBV2	TRBJ1-5
CASSLRDRPYEQYF	TGTGCCAGCTCACTCCGGGACCGACCCTACGAGCAGTACTTC	few	.	TRBV18	TRBJ2-7
CASSYGRTEAFF	TGTGCCAGCAGTTACGGCCGGACTGAAGCTTTCTTT	.	.	TRBV6-5	TRBJ1-1
CASSFYRDRGFEQYF	TGTGCCAGCAGCTTCTACCGGGACAGGGGATTCGAGCAGTACTTC	.	TRBD1	TRBV13	TRBJ2-7
CASSRGLYNEQFF	TGTGCTAGCTCAAGAGGGCTCTACAATGAGCAGTTCTTC	.	.	TRBV12-5	TRBJ2-1
CASSYGGYNEQFF	TGTGCCAGCAGTTACGGCGGTTACAATGAGCAGTTCTTC	few	.	TRBV6-5	TRBJ2-1
CASSLRGRYYEQYF	TGTGCCAGCAGTTTAAGAGGCAGGTACTACGAGCAGTACTTC	few	.	TRBV27	TRBJ2-7
CASREGTSGGHTDTQYF	TGTGCCAGCAGAGAAGGGACTAGCGGGGGCCACACAGATACGCAGTATTTT	.	TRBD2	TRBV10-3	TRBJ2-3
CASSMRRGSTDTQYF	TGTGCCAGTAGTATGCGGCGGGGGTCCACAGATACGCAGTATTTT	.	TRBD2	TRBV19	TRBJ2-3
CAWRHFPDTQYF	TGTGCCTGGAGGCATTTTCCGGATACGCAGTATTTT	once	.	TRBV30	TRBJ2-3